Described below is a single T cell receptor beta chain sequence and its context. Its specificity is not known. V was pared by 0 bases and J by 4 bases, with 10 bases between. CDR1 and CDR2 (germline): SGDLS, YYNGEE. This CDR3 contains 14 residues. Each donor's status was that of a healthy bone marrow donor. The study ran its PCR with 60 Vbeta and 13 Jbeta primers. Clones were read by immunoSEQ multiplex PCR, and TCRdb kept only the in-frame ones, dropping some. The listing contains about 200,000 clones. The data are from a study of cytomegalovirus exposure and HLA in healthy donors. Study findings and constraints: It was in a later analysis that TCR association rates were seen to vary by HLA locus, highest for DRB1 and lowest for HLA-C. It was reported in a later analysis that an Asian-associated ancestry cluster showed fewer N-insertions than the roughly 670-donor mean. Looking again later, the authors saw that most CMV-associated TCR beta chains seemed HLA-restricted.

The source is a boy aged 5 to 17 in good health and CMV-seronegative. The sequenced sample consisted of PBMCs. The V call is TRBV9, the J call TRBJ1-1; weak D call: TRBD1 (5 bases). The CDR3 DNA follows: TGTGCCAGCAGCGTAGTTCAGGGTGGCACTGAAGCTTTCTTT. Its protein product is CASSVVQGGTEAFF.